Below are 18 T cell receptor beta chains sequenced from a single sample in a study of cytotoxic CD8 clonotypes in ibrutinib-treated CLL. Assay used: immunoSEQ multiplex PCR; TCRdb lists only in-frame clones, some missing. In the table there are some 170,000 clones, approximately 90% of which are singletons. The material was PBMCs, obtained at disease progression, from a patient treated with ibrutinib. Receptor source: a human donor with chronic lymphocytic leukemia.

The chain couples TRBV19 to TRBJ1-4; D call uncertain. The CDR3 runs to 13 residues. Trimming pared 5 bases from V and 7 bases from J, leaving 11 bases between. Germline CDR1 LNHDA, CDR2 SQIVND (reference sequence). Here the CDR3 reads CASSSRAAEKLFF. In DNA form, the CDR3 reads TGTGCCAGTAGTTCCCGGGCAGCTGAAAAACTGTTTTTT.

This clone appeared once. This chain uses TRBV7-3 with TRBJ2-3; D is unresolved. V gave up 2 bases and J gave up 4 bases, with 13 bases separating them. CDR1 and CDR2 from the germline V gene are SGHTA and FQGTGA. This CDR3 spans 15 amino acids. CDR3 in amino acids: CASSLDGSGSDTQYF. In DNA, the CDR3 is TGTGCCAGCAGCTTAGATGGGTCCGGTTCAGATACGCAGTATTTT.

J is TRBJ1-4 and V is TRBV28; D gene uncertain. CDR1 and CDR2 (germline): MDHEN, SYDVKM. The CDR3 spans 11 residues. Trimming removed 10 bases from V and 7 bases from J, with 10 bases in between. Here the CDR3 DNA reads TGTGCCACCGGGGTAGGTGAAAAACTGTTTTTT. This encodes CATGVGEKLFF.

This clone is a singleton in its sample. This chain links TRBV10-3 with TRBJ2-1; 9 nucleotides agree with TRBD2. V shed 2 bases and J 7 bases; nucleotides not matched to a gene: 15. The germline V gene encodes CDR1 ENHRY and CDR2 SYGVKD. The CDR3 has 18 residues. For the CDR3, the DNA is TGTGCCATCAGTGAGATTTTTGGGAGCGGGAGGCCCCGGAATGAGCAGTTCTTC. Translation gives CAISEIFGSGRPRNEQFF.

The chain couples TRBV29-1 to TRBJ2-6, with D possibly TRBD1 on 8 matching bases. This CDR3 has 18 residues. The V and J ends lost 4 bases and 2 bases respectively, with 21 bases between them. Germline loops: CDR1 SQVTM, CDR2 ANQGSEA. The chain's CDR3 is CSVAGGAGGAPGANVLTF. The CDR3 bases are TGCAGCGTTGCAGGGGGGGCAGGGGGCGCCCCTGGGGCCAACGTCCTGACTTTC.

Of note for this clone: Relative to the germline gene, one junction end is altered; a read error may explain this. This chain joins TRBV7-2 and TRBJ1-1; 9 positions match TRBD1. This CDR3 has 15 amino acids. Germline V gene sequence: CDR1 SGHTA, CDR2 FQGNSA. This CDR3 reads CASSSAGTGNSEAFF. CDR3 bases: TGTGCCAGCAGCTCCGCCGGGACAGGGAACTCTGAAGCTTTCTTT.

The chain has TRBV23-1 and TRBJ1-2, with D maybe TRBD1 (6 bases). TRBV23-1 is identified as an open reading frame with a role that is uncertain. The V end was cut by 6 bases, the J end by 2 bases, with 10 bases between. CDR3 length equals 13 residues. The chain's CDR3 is CASSTGMNYGYTF. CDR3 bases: TGCGCCAGCAGCACAGGGATGAACTATGGCTACACCTTC.

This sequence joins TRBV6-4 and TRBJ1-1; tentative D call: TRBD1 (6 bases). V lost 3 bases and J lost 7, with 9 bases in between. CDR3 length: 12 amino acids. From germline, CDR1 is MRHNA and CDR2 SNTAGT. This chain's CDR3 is CASSDLRGEAFF. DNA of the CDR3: TGTGCCAGCAGTGATCTCAGGGGTGAAGCTTTCTTT.

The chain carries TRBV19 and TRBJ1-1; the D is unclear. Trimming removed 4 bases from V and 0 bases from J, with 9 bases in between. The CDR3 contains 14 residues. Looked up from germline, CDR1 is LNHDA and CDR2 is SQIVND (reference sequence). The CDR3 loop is CASSRRNLNTEAFF. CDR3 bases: TGTGCCAGTAGTAGGCGGAACTTGAACACTGAAGCTTTCTTT.

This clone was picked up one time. CDR3 DNA: TGCGCCAGCAGCTTGGTCCCCTCAGGGGGCAGCTACAATGAGCAGTTCTTC. Translated: CASSLVPSGGSYNEQFF. The chain carries TRBV5-1 and TRBJ2-1, with 8 bases that match TRBD1. With V trimmed by 0 bases and J by 3 bases, 8 bases remained unmatched. Germline V CDR1 and CDR2: SGHRS, YFSETQ. This CDR3 region has 17 residues.

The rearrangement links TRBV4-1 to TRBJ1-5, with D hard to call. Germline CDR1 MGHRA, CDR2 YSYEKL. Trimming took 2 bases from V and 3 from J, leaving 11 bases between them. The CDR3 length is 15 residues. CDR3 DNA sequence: TGCGCCAGCAGCCAACCCGACACTTACAATCAGCCCCAGCATTTT. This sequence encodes CASSQPDTYNQPQHF.

CDR3 residues: CASSLLLNTEAFF. Here the CDR3 DNA reads TGTGCCAGCAGCTTGTTACTGAACACTGAAGCTTTCTTT. This rearrangement joins TRBV5-6 to TRBJ1-1; no clear D gene. CDR3 length: 13 residues. Deletions cut 1 base from V and 0 bases from J, with 4 bases between. Germline V CDR1 and CDR2: SGHDT, YYEEEE.

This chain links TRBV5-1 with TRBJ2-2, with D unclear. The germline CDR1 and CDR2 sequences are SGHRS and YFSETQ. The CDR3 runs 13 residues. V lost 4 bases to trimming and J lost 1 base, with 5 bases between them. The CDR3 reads CASSGENTGELFF. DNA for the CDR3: TGCGCCAGCAGCGGGGAGAACACCGGGGAGCTGTTTTTT.

This CDR3 reads CAWDIIAGVGEQYF. The CDR3 coding sequence is TGTGCCTGGGATATAATAGCGGGAGTGGGAGAGCAGTACTTC. The genes are TRBV30 and TRBJ2-7; 9 nucleotides match TRBD2. The CDR3 spans 14 residues. Germline lookup yields CDR1 GTSNPN and CDR2 SVGIG (reference sequence). With 5 bases clipped from V and 7 bases from J, the junction kept 12 bases outside the gene matches.

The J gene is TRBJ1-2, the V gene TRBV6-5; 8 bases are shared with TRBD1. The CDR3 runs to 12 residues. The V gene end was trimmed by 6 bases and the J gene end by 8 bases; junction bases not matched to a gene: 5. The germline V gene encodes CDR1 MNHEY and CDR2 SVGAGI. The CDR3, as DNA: TGTGCCAGCAGCAGACAGGGGTCCGGCTACACCTTC. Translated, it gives CASSRQGSGYTF.

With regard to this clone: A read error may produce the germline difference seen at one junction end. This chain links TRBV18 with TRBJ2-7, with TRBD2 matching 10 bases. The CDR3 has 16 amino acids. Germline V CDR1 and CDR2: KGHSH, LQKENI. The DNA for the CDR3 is TGTGCCAGCTCCCCACCTGGGACTAGCGTAACCTACGAGCAGTACTTC. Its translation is CASSPPGTSVTYEQYF.

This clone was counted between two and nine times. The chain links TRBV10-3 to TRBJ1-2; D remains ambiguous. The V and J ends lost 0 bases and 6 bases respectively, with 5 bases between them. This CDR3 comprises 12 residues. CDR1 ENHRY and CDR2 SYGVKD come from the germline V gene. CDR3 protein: CAISESGDGYTF. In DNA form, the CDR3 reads TGTGCCATCAGTGAGTCTGGGGATGGCTACACCTTC.

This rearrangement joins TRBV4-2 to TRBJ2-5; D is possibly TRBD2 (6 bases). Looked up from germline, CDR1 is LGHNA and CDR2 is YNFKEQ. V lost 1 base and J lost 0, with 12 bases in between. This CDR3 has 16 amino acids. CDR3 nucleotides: TGTGCCAGCAGCCAAGCCGAGTCTAGCGACCAAGAGACCCAGTACTTC. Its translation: CASSQAESSDQETQYF.